These 23 T cell receptor beta chains were all obtained from the same sample, sequenced in a study of T cell responses to AZD1222 COVID-19 vaccine. Only in-frame clones appear in the TCRdb table, and some are missing; sequencing was by immunoSEQ multiplex PCR. Of around 44,000 clones listed, around 86% are singletons. This sample comprised peripheral blood, obtained 28 days after the second AZD1222 dose. The receptors were gathered from an adult who received the AZD1222 COVID-19 vaccine.

This clone is a singleton in its sample. The V and J genes are TRBV5-1 and TRBJ2-3, with 9 bases matching TRBD1. The V gene end was trimmed by 2 bases and the J gene end by 5 bases; junction bases not matched to a gene: 6. The CDR3 runs to 15 residues. Germline CDR1 reads SGHRS; CDR2 reads YFSETQ. The DNA of the CDR3 is TGCGCCAGCAGCTTCCAGGGACAGGGCAAAGATACGCAGTATTTT. Encoded protein: CASSFQGQGKDTQYF.

CDR3 bases: TGTGCCAGCAGACCGTCCTCTGGAAACACCATATATTTT. This gives the protein CASRPSSGNTIYF. The rearrangement uses TRBV7-2 and TRBJ1-3; D unresolved. There are 13 residues in the CDR3. V lost 6 bases, J lost 0 bases, and 6 bases lay in between. Germline V CDR1 and CDR2: SGHTA, FQGNSA.

There are a few counts of this clone. The V call is TRBV29-1, the J call TRBJ1-5; maybe TRBD1 (6 bases). The CDR3 length is 14 residues. From germline, CDR1 is SQVTM and CDR2 ANQGSEA. V lost 6 bases and J lost 1, with 13 bases in between. This CDR3 reads CSVGGHQSNQPQHF. CDR3 DNA sequence: TGCAGCGTGGGGGGACACCAGAGCAATCAGCCCCAGCATTTT.

The CDR3 DNA sequence: TGTGCCTGCGAGCCGGGACAGGTGACTAGCGGGAGTGGAGATACGCAGTATTTT. Amino acid sequence: CACEPGQVTSGSGDTQYF. The V call is TRBV10-3, the J call TRBJ2-3, with 12 bases matching TRBD2. Germline V gives CDR1 ENHRY, CDR2 SYGVKD. V gave up 11 bases and J gave up 5 bases; unmatched junction bases: 20. The CDR3 runs to 18 residues.

The V gene is TRBV19, the J gene TRBJ1-2; D is ambiguous. The V end lost 0 bases, the J end lost 0 bases, and 14 bases lay between the germline ends. This CDR3 is built from 17 residues. Germline V lookup: CDR1 LNHDA, CDR2 SQIVND (reference sequence). CDR3 in amino acids: CASSIDGDVGTNYGYTF. In nucleotides, the CDR3 is TGTGCCAGTAGTATAGACGGAGACGTAGGCACTAACTATGGCTACACCTTC. The whole variable domain, remainder taken from reference TRBV19 and TRBJ1-2, is DGGITQSPKYLFRKEGQNVTLSCEQNLNHDAMYWYRQDPGQGLRLIYYSQIVNDFQKGDIAEGYSVSREKKESFPLTVTSAQKNPTAFYLCASSIDGDVGTNYGYTFGSGTRLTVV.

The chain is built from TRBV28 and TRBJ1-5; 9 nucleotides line up with TRBD1. J gave up 3 bases and V 7 bases, and 7 bases lay outside the gene matches. The length of the CDR3 is 15 residues. Germline CDR1 reads MDHEN; CDR2 reads SYDVKM. In DNA, the CDR3 is TGTGCCAGCACGGACAGGGGAAGGATCAATCAGCCCCAGCATTTT. Translated: CASTDRGRINQPQHF.

CDR3 sequence reads: CASSPAVGQGKGETQYF. The CDR3 coding sequence is TGTGCCAGTTCCCCAGCCGTCGGTCAGGGGAAAGGAGAGACCCAGTACTTC. This chain uses TRBV19 with TRBJ2-5; the D gene is possibly TRBD1 (6 bases). CDR1 and CDR2 (germline): LNHDA, SQIVND (reference sequence). Trimming removed 8 bases at V and 4 bases at J, with 26 bases between. This CDR3 spans 17 amino acids.

The genes are TRBV5-5 and TRBJ1-6; D call uncertain. Per the germline V gene, CDR1 is SGHKS and CDR2 is YYEKEE (reference sequence). V was pared by 5 bases and J by 1 base, with 16 bases between. This CDR3 spans 17 amino acids. In DNA form, the CDR3 reads TGTGCCAGCAGTCTACAAGACCCGGGGTCCTATAATTCACCCCTCCACTTT. This translates into CASSLQDPGSYNSPLHF.

The genes are TRBV19 and TRBJ1-1, with 12 bases lining up with TRBD1. This CDR3 is 15 amino acids long. CDR1 is LNHDA, CDR2 SQIVND, per germline (reference sequence). With V trimmed by 3 bases and J by 11 bases, 10 bases remained unmatched. Here the CDR3 reads CASSIEGQGARVAFF. CDR3 sequence (DNA): TGTGCCAGTAGTATTGAGGGACAGGGGGCGCGTGTTGCTTTCTTT.

V is TRBV7-2 and J is TRBJ2-7; no clear D gene. V shed 4 bases and J shed 5 bases, with 6 bases lying between them. This CDR3 is built from 11 residues. From germline, CDR1 is SGHTA and CDR2 FQGNSA. CDR3 in amino acids: CASSSGDEQYF. The CDR3 DNA is TGTGCCAGCAGCTCTGGGGACGAGCAGTACTTC.

V gene TRBV14 combines with J gene TRBJ1-3; possible D gene TRBD1, 6 bases. V was cut by 4 bases and J by 4 bases, with 11 bases left in between. The germline gives CDR1 SGHDN, CDR2 FVKESK. The CDR3 consists of 14 residues. Here the CDR3 DNA reads TGTGCCAGCAGCCTAACAGGGAGAGGAAACACCATATATTTT. Protein product: CASSLTGRGNTIYF.

The chain couples TRBV28 to TRBJ2-7; D gene ambiguous. Germline CDR1 reads MDHEN; CDR2 reads SYDVKM. This CDR3 region has 12 residues. V was pared by 5 bases and J by 4 bases, with 9 bases between. The chain's CDR3 is CASSPPLYEQYF. The CDR3 DNA reads TGTGCCAGCAGTCCCCCCCTGTACGAGCAGTACTTC. The full variable domain, completed using reference TRBV28 and TRBJ2-7, is DVKVTQSSRYLVKRTGEKVFLECVQDMDHENMFWYRQDPGLGLRLIYFSYDVKMKEKGDIPEGYSVSREKKERFSLILESASTNQTSMYLCASSPPLYEQYFGPGTRLTVT.

V usage is TRBV19 and J usage is TRBJ2-3, with D perhaps TRBD2 (6 bases). CDR3 length: 14 residues. Germline V gene lookup returns CDR1 LNHDA and CDR2 SQIVND (reference sequence). The V end lost 10 bases, the J end lost 4 bases, and 18 bases lay between the germline ends. CDR3 bases: TGTGCCAACGCGGGACTCCCTGGCGCAGATACGCAGTATTTT. Residues: CANAGLPGADTQYF.

The V and J genes are TRBV9 and TRBJ1-5; maybe TRBD1 (5 bases). The V gene's germline CDR1 is SGDLS and CDR2 YYNGEE. The CDR3 runs 15 residues. The V gene lost 3 bases and the J gene lost 0 bases, with 10 bases spanning the gap. DNA of the CDR3: TGTGCCAGCAGCGGGGGGGACTATAGCAATCAGCCCCAGCATTTT. Encoded protein: CASSGGDYSNQPQHF.

The chain uses TRBV5-1 and TRBJ2-7; tentatively, D is TRBD2 (5 bases). The germline V and J ends were trimmed by 7 bases and 5 bases, with 13 bases remaining between them. The CDR3 has 12 residues. Germline CDR1 SGHRS, CDR2 YFSETQ. CDR3 in amino acids: CASGSSLNEQYF. DNA for the CDR3: TGCGCCAGCGGGAGCTCTTTAAACGAGCAGTACTTC.

The gene calls are TRBV18 and TRBJ2-4; the match to TRBD1 covers 10 bases. Germline CDR1 KGHSH, CDR2 LQKENI. The CDR3 is made up of 14 amino acids. V was clipped by 5 bases and J by 8 bases; unmatched bases: 6. As DNA, the CDR3 is TGTGCCAGCTCAGACAGGGGGCGCGGTGACATTCAGTACTTC. Its translation: CASSDRGRGDIQYF.

This rearrangement joins TRBV28 to TRBJ2-1, with 13 bases lining up with TRBD2. Germline values: CDR1 MDHEN, CDR2 SYDVKM. V was pared by 6 bases and J by 5 bases, with 4 bases of the junction left unmatched. The CDR3 consists of 15 residues. DNA of the CDR3: TGTGCCAGCAGGAAAGGACTAGCGGGAGACAATGAGCAGTTCTTC. Protein product: CASRKGLAGDNEQFF.

The V gene is TRBV5-1, the J gene TRBJ2-3; 11 positions agree with TRBD2. Germline loops: CDR1 SGHRS, CDR2 YFSETQ. This CDR3 comprises 16 residues. The junction had 12 bases not matched to a gene; V was cut back by 4 bases and J by 8 bases. The CDR3 coding sequence is TGCGCCAGCAGCGACGTGACTAGCGGGACTCCGGGTACGCAGTATTTT. Encoded protein: CASSDVTSGTPGTQYF.

The chain links TRBV21-1 to TRBJ1-1; the listed D gene, TRBD1, was not tested against the DNA. TRBV21-1 is recorded as a pseudogene. The CDR3 length is 14 residues. As DNA, the CDR3 is TGTGCCAGCAGCGCTAGGGGGAACTATGAGGTTGCTTTCTTT. Translation: CASSARGNYEVAFF.

This sequence joins TRBV5-4 and TRBJ1-4, with 9 bases identical to TRBD1. The germline V gene has CDR1 SGHNT and CDR2 YYREEE (reference sequence). Germline trimming cut 5 bases from V and 7 bases from J; bases unmatched to any gene: 6. CDR3 size: 14 residues. The chain's CDR3 is CASSSDRGGEKLFF. The CDR3 DNA reads TGTGCCAGCAGTTCGGACAGGGGTGGTGAAAAACTGTTTTTT.

This clone has just a few counts. J is TRBJ2-7 and V is TRBV4-3, with 8 positions matching TRBD2. Unmatched junction bases numbered 16, after V lost 0 bases and J lost 6 bases. This CDR3 region has 18 residues. Germline V gives CDR1 LGHNA, CDR2 YSLEER. The CDR3 sequence: CASSQELGIQAGVGEQYF. The CDR3 nucleotides read TGCGCCAGCAGCCAAGAACTGGGGATACAAGCGGGAGTTGGCGAGCAGTACTTC.

This rearrangement joins TRBV2 to TRBJ2-2; perhaps D is TRBD1 or TRBD2 (5 bases each). V lost 7 bases, J lost 6 bases, and 9 bases lay in between. The CDR3 length is 12 residues. Germline CDR1 is SNHLY and CDR2 is FYNNEI. In DNA, the CDR3 is TGTGCCAGCATGGGGGTCCCCGGGGAGCTGTTTTTT. Amino acid sequence: CASMGVPGELFF.

This chain joins TRBV28 and TRBJ1-2; 9 positions match TRBD1. Germline lookup yields CDR1 MDHEN and CDR2 SYDVKM. CDR3 length: 17 residues. Trimming took 2 bases from V and 8 from J; bases not matched to a gene: 15. The CDR3, as DNA: TGTGCCAGCAGTTTACCCCTTAAACAGGGGGCCCGCGGGGGCTACACCTTC. Residues: CASSLPLKQGARGGYTF.